Shown below are 28 T cell receptor beta chains from a single sample sequenced in a study of graft-versus-host responses after intestinal transplantation. Assay used: immunoSEQ multiplex PCR; TCRdb lists only in-frame clones, some missing. The sample lists roughly 120,000 clones; less than 95% were seen once. No antigen has been identified for these receptors. Sequenced material: unstimulated CD4+ T cells sorted from spleen or lymph node cells, taken before intestinal transplant. The receptors were sampled from a human donor who received an intestinal transplant.

V is TRBV9 and J is TRBJ2-7; possibly TRBD1 for D (6 bases). The CDR3 contains 14 residues. V lost 0 bases and J lost 2, with 9 bases in between. Germline V CDR1 and CDR2: SGDLS, YYNGEE. This CDR3 is CASSVVGQPYEQYF. The CDR3 region has the DNA TGTGCCAGCAGCGTAGTAGGACAGCCCTACGAGCAGTACTTC.

V usage is TRBV5-4 and J usage is TRBJ1-3; weak D call: TRBD1 (5 bases). Germline loops: CDR1 SGHNT, CDR2 YYREEE (reference sequence). This CDR3 region has 15 residues. Between the trimmed V and J ends, which lost 0 bases and 4 bases, there was a span of 11 bases. The CDR3 DNA is TGTGCCAGCAGCTTGGGGGGCTGGAAAGGAAACACCATATATTTT. It yields the protein CASSLGGWKGNTIYF. The full variable domain, rest sourced from reference TRBV5-4 and TRBJ1-3, is ETGVTQSPTHLIKTRGQQVTLRCSSQSGHNTVSWYQQALGQGPQFIFQYYREEENGRGNFPPRFSGLQFPNYSSELNVNALELDDSALYLCASSLGGWKGNTIYFGEGSWLTVV.

The rearrangement links TRBV2 to TRBJ1-2, with TRBD1 identical over 10 bases. CDR3 size: 14 residues. Germline V lookup: CDR1 SNHLY, CDR2 FYNNEI. The CDR3 DNA is TGTGCTAGCGGGGGACAGGGGAAAAACTATGGCTACACCTTC. It codes for CASGGQGKNYGYTF.

The V and J genes are TRBV7-3 and TRBJ2-2; D uncertain. V was pared by 5 bases and J by 4 bases, with 8 bases between. In germline, CDR1 is SGHTA, CDR2 FQGTGA. The CDR3 contains 13 residues. Written as DNA, the CDR3 is TGTGCCAGCAGCCCGACTGGCACCGGGGAGCTGTTTTTT. Encoded protein: CASSPTGTGELFF.

A single count supports this clone. This chain joins TRBV6-1 and TRBJ1-4, with D possibly being TRBD1 (6 bases). V lost 5 bases, J lost 2 bases, and 12 bases lay in between. The CDR3 is 15 amino acids. Germline V lookup: CDR1 MNHNS, CDR2 SASEGT. Here the CDR3 DNA reads TGTGCCAGCAGTCCTACAGGGTGGACTAATGAAAAACTGTTTTTT. Amino acids: CASSPTGWTNEKLFF.

There are a few counts of this clone. This chain connects TRBV4-3 to TRBJ1-2, with no clear D. The CDR3 consists of 13 residues. V gave up 1 base and J gave up 5 bases, with 8 bases separating them. Per germline, CDR1 LGHNA and CDR2 YSLEER. The CDR3, as DNA: TGCGCCAGCAGCCAAGTGGCAGGATATGGCTACACCTTC. It specifies CASSQVAGYGYTF.

The rearrangement joins TRBV6-1 to TRBJ1-5; D remains ambiguous. Germline V gene lookup returns CDR1 MNHNS and CDR2 SASEGT. V shed 3 bases and J shed 9 bases, with 12 bases lying between them. This CDR3 is 13 amino acids long. DNA of the CDR3: TGTGCCAGCAGTGAGGTCAGGCCAGGGCCCCAGCATTTT. This gives the protein CASSEVRPGPQHF.

V is TRBV18 and J is TRBJ1-2; maybe TRBD1 (6 bases). The CDR3 covers 16 residues. V was pared by 3 bases and J by 8 bases, with 22 bases between. Germline V gene lookup returns CDR1 KGHSH and CDR2 LQKENI. The CDR3 bases are TGTGCCAGCTCACCTATTCAACTAGGACAGCTGGCCGGCTACACCTTC. This sequence encodes CASSPIQLGQLAGYTF.

The chain is built from TRBV15 and TRBJ2-7; D not certain. The CDR3 consists of 13 residues. From germline, CDR1 is LNHNV and CDR2 YYDKDF (reference sequence). V lost 0 bases, J lost 6 bases, and 9 bases lay in between. CDR3 DNA sequence: TGTGCCACCAGCAGAGATCCAGGTTCCGAGCAGTACTTC. This gives the protein CATSRDPGSEQYF. The full variable domain, rest sourced from reference TRBV15 and TRBJ2-7, is DAMVIQNPRYQVTQFGKPVTLSCSQTLNHNVMYWYQQKSSQAPKLLFHYYDKDFNNEADTPDNFQSRRPNTSFCFLDIRSPGLGDTAMYLCATSRDPGSEQYFGPGTRLTVT.

The rearrangement uses TRBV5-1 and TRBJ1-1, with 9 bases that match TRBD1. This CDR3 spans 15 amino acids. Germline CDR1 reads SGHRS; CDR2 reads YFSETQ. V gave up 0 bases and J gave up 5 bases; unmatched junction bases: 5. The CDR3 DNA follows: TGCGCCAGCAGCTTGGGGGACAGGGTTGGGACTGAAGCTTTCTTT. It is translated as CASSLGDRVGTEAFF.

The gene calls are TRBV6-5 and TRBJ2-1; possibly TRBD1 for D (6 bases). Germline V gene data show CDR1 as MNHEY and CDR2 as SVGAGI. V was clipped by 2 bases and J by 1 base, with 9 bases between them. This CDR3 is built from 15 residues. The CDR3: CASSYRDKSYNEQFF. The CDR3 nucleotides read TGTGCCAGCAGTTACCGGGACAAATCCTACAATGAGCAGTTCTTC.

Comments on this clone: Different DNA sequences within this sample yield the same CDR3. The V gene is TRBV20-1, the J gene TRBJ2-7; TRBD1 matches 7 bases. Germline CDR1 DFQATT, CDR2 SNEGSKA (reference sequence). Unmatched junction bases numbered 3, after V lost 6 bases and J lost 4 bases. The CDR3 sequence is 11 residues long. The CDR3 is CSALQGYEQYF. The CDR3 region has the DNA TGCAGTGCGCTACAGGGGTACGAGCAGTACTTC.

The chain joins TRBV10-3 to TRBJ1-1; no clear D. Germline CDR1 and CDR2: ENHRY and SYGVKD. Trimming shortened V by 0 bases and J by 11 bases, and 10 bases separated the two germline ends. The CDR3 is made up of 12 amino acids. CDR3 region: CAISESPVRAFF. In nucleotides, the CDR3 is TGTGCCATCAGTGAGTCGCCGGTCCGGGCTTTCTTT.

CDR3 protein: CASRPTGFNGYTF. The CDR3 region has the DNA TGTGCCAGCAGGCCGACAGGGTTCAATGGCTACACCTTC. This rearrangement joins TRBV27 to TRBJ1-2; 7 bases align to TRBD1. There are 13 residues in the CDR3. After removal of 6 bases from V and 6 bases from J, the junction contained 7 bases not matched to a gene. Looked up from germline, CDR1 is MNHEY and CDR2 is SMNVEV (reference sequence).

This clone was seen a single time. V gene TRBV2 combines with J gene TRBJ1-5; D is perhaps TRBD1 (5 bases). There are 16 residues in the CDR3. Between the trimmed V and J ends, which lost 6 bases and 2 bases, there was a span of 17 bases. The V gene's germline CDR1 is SNHLY and CDR2 FYNNEI. This CDR3 is CASSGLGQGGNQPQHF. In DNA form, the CDR3 reads TGTGCCAGCAGCGGTCTCGGCCAGGGTGGCAATCAGCCCCAGCATTTT.

The V call is TRBV6-5, the J call TRBJ1-2; 10 positions match TRBD1. Germline V gene lookup returns CDR1 MNHEY and CDR2 SVGAGI. The V segment lost 6 bases and the J segment 4 bases; nucleotides outside the gene matches: 8. The CDR3 consists of 15 residues. This chain's CDR3 is CASRRGTGDGYGYTF. CDR3 DNA: TGTGCCAGCAGACGAGGGACAGGGGATGGCTATGGCTACACCTTC.

V and J are TRBV4-1 and TRBJ1-2; D is possibly TRBD1 (5 bases). CDR1 is MGHRA, CDR2 YSYEKL, per germline. Trimming left V 1 base short and J 4 bases short, with 16 bases between. This CDR3 comprises 16 residues. The CDR3 nucleotides are TGCGCCAGCAGCCAAGGGCCACAGGCGTATGGCTATGGCTACACCTTC. Amino acid sequence: CASSQGPQAYGYGYTF.

The chain recombines TRBV7-9 with TRBJ2-1, with D possibly being TRBD2 (6 bases). Trimming left V 1 base short and J 4 bases short, with 11 bases between. This CDR3 has 15 residues. Germline V gene sequence: CDR1 SEHNR, CDR2 FQNEAQ (reference sequence). CDR3 coding DNA: TGTGCCAGCAGCTTAGGACTAGTCCGTTACAATGAGCAGTTCTTC. This gives the protein CASSLGLVRYNEQFF.

V and J are TRBV27 and TRBJ1-2; 7 bases match TRBD1. CDR3 length equals 15 residues. Trimming removed 5 bases from V and 7 bases from J; junction bases left unmatched: 13. CDR1 and CDR2 from the germline V gene are MNHEY and SMNVEV (reference sequence). The DNA for the CDR3 is TGTGCCAGCAGTCTGCGACAGGGTTTGGTAGGTGGCTACACCTTC. Its protein is CASSLRQGLVGGYTF.

The CDR3 sequence is CASSQDRGSGNTIYF. The CDR3 DNA reads as TGTGCCAGCAGCCAAGACAGGGGCTCTGGAAACACCATATATTTT. The chain has TRBV4-2 and TRBJ1-3; possibly TRBD1 for D (6 bases). Trimming removed 0 bases at V and 0 bases at J, with 6 bases between. Germline assignment: CDR1 LGHNA and CDR2 YNFKEQ. This CDR3 contains 15 residues.

The chain links TRBV7-2 to TRBJ2-5; 14 positions agree with TRBD2. The end of the DNA is better explained by TRBJ2-7, so the J call may be wrong. CDR1 SGHTA and CDR2 FQGNSA come from the germline V gene. The CDR3 is 15 amino acids. CDR3 loop: CASSPTSGGAVEQYF. In DNA form, the CDR3 reads TGTGCCAGCAGCCCGACTAGCGGGGGGGCCGTCGAGCAGTACTTC.

The V and J genes are TRBV7-2 and TRBJ2-7; 9 bases line up with TRBD1. The ends lost 1 base at V and 6 bases at J; junction bases unmatched: 10. This CDR3 is 16 amino acids long. Germline V gene lookup returns CDR1 SGHTA and CDR2 FQGNSA. The CDR3 is CASSLDGGTGQGEQYF. The CDR3 coding sequence is TGTGCCAGCAGCTTAGATGGAGGGACAGGGCAGGGCGAGCAGTACTTC. The whole variable domain, remainder taken from reference TRBV7-2 and TRBJ2-7, is GAGVSQSPSNKVTEKGKDVELRCDPISGHTALYWYRQSLGQGLEFLIYFQGNSAPDKSGLPSDRFSAERTGGSVSTLTIQRTQQEDSAVYLCASSLDGGTGQGEQYFGPGTRLTVT.

In this sample, this clone turned up a few times. The chain recombines TRBV25-1 with TRBJ2-4, with 9 bases fitting TRBD1. Germline assignment: CDR1 MGHDK and CDR2 SYGVNS. There are 15 residues in the CDR3. Trimming cost V 1 base and J 6 bases; bases outside gene matches: 4. The CDR3 sequence: CASSEWRQGVNIQYF. The CDR3 coding sequence is TGTGCCAGCAGTGAATGGCGACAGGGGGTAAACATTCAGTACTTC.

The J gene is TRBJ1-2, the V gene TRBV30, with 10 bases aligning to TRBD1. After removal of 3 bases from V and 3 bases from J, the junction contained 4 bases not matched to a gene. CDR1 GTSNPN and CDR2 SVGIG come from the germline V gene (reference sequence). The CDR3 contains 14 residues. CDR3 bases: TGTGCCTGGAGCAGGGACAGGGGAGACTATGGCTACACCTTC. Translating gives CAWSRDRGDYGYTF.

The chain uses TRBV28 and TRBJ2-1; TRBD1 might be the D (6 bases). Trimming shortened V by 9 bases and J by 7 bases, and 19 bases separated the two germline ends. CDR3 length: 14 residues. Germline V gives CDR1 MDHEN, CDR2 SYDVKM. CDR3 protein: CASQHITGKNEQFF. The CDR3 region has the DNA TGTGCCAGTCAGCACATAACAGGGAAAAATGAGCAGTTCTTC. The full variable domain, completed using reference TRBV28 and TRBJ2-1, is DVKVTQSSRYLVKRTGEKVFLECVQDMDHENMFWYRQDPGLGLRLIYFSYDVKMKEKGDIPEGYSVSREKKERFSLILESASTNQTSMYLCASQHITGKNEQFFGPGTRLTVL.

The J gene is TRBJ2-1, the V gene TRBV6-1; 11 bases match TRBD2. V lost 3 bases to trimming and J lost 9 bases; unmatched junction nucleotides: 10. Germline CDR1 is MNHNS and CDR2 is SASEGT. CDR3 length equals 16 residues. CDR3 protein: CASSDRGTSGMIEQFF. The DNA of the CDR3 is TGTGCCAGCAGTGATAGAGGGACTAGCGGTATGATTGAGCAGTTCTTC.

This CDR3 reads CASSSGIEAFF. The CDR3 DNA follows: TGTGCCAGCAGTTCAGGGATTGAAGCTTTCTTT. This chain connects TRBV6-5 to TRBJ1-1, with TRBD1 as a possible D gene (5 bases). Germline loops: CDR1 MNHEY, CDR2 SVGAGI. V lost 4 bases and J lost 7, with 7 bases in between. This CDR3 is built from 11 residues.

The chain couples TRBV30 to TRBJ1-6, with TRBD1 as a possible D gene (6 bases). CDR1 and CDR2 from the germline V gene are GTSNPN and SVGIG (reference sequence). This CDR3 contains 14 residues. Trimming pared 5 bases from V and 7 bases from J, leaving 15 bases between. CDR3 in DNA: TGTGCCTGGGACACAGGGAGAGGGAATTCACCCCTCCACTTT. It specifies CAWDTGRGNSPLHF.